This is a list of T cell receptor beta chains from one sample in a study of T cells after yellow fever vaccination. TCRdb called the 5' RACE reads again in MiXCR, with one record for every CDR3 protein. This table holds about 120,000 distinct CDR3 sequences, around 8.6% found once. Sequencing was performed on CD8+ T cells sorted from PBMCs, taken 45 days after the yellow fever booster vaccination. All receptors derive from a man aged 25-40 years who received the YFV17D yellow fever vaccine. The CDR3 runs from the conserved cysteine through the conserved F or W. A D gene is named only where the DNA matches it firmly. For some rows the clone size is stated as once, few or many, or as a class when expanded; others skip it.

V gene	J gene	clone size	D gene	CDR3 DNA	CDR3 protein
TRBV6-2/TRBV6-3	TRBJ2-1	few	TRBD2	TGTGCCAGCGCCCCCGCCGGGACTAGTTGGGCAAATGAGCAGTTCTTC	CASAPAGTSWANEQFF
TRBV5-5	TRBJ2-1	.	.	TGTGCCAGCAGCTTGGACCTCAATGAGCAGTTCTTC	CASSLDLNEQFF
TRBV12-3/TRBV12-4	TRBJ2-1	many	.	TGTGCCAGCAGTCAGCCGACTTCGATTTCCTACAATGAGCAGTTCTTC	CASSQPTSISYNEQFF
TRBV7-8	TRBJ2-1	many	.	TGTGCCAGCAGCTTAGCGCGGGGCCAAAGCTCCTACAATGAGCAGTTCTTC	CASSLARGQSSYNEQFF
TRBV12-3/TRBV12-4	TRBJ1-4	many	.	TGTGCCAGCAGTCCCGGGGCCTCCTATGAAAAACTGTTTTTT	CASSPGASYEKLFF
TRBV5-5	TRBJ1-3	.	.	TGTGCCAGCAGCTTGGATCAGGGGATCGGAAACACCATATATTTT	CASSLDQGIGNTIYF
TRBV29-1	TRBJ2-1	many	TRBD1	TGCAGCGGTACAACGGGACAGGGGTACAATGAGCAGTTCTTC	CSGTTGQGYNEQFF
TRBV5-1	TRBJ1-1	many	TRBD1	TGCGCCAGCAGCTTGTCTATATATCTGGTCCCGGGACAGGGAGAAATCACTGAAGCTTTCTTT	CASSLSIYLVPGQGEITEAFF
TRBV4-2	TRBJ2-7	few	.	TGTGCCAGCAGCCCCGGCAGGGCCCCCTACGAGCAGTACTTC	CASSPGRAPYEQYF
TRBV7-9	TRBJ2-1	few	.	TGTGCCAGCAGCCTAGGGGCCAGCAATGAGCAGTTCTTC	CASSLGASNEQFF
TRBV4-2	TRBJ2-7	many	.	TGTGCCAGCAGCCAGCCAGGCAACTACGAGCAGTACTTC	CASSQPGNYEQYF
TRBV27	TRBJ1-1	.	.	TGTGCCAGCAGTGGGGGGGCGAACACTGAAGCTTTCTTT	CASSGGANTEAFF
TRBV6-5	TRBJ2-5	many	.	TGTGCCAGCAGTTCGTCTGGGACCCAGTACTTC	CASSSSGTQYF
TRBV29-1	TRBJ2-2	many	.	TGCAGCGTTGAAGATGGGAGTAGTGGCACCGGGGAGCTGTTTTTT	CSVEDGSSGTGELFF
TRBV6-5	TRBJ2-7	few	TRBD1	TGTGCCAGCAGTTACTCGGCGGGACAGGGGTCCTACGAGCAGTACTTC	CASSYSAGQGSYEQYF